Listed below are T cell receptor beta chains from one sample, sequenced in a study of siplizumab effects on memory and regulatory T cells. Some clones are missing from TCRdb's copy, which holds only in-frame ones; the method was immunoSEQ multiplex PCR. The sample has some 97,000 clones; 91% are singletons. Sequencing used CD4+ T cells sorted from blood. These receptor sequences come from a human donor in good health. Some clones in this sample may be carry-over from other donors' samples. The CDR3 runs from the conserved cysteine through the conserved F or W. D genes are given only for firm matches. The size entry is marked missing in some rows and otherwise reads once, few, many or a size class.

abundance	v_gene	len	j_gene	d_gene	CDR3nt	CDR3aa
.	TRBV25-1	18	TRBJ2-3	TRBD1	TGTGCCAGCAGTGGACTCAGGTCTTCAGGGGGCAGAACAGATACGCAGTATTTT	CASSGLRSSGGRTDTQYF
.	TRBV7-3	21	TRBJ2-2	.	TGTGCCAGCAGCTTACGACACTCACGAACACCAAGCGAGGGGTACACCGGGGAGCTGTTTTTT	CASSLRHSRTPSEGYTGELFF
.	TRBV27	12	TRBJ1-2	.	TGTGCCAGCGGGCGCGCAAACTATGGCTACACCTTC	CASGRANYGYTF
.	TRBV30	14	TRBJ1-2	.	TGTGCCTGGAGTGTAGGCGGAGCTAACTATGGCTACACCTTC	CAWSVGGANYGYTF
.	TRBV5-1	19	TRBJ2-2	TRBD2	TGCGCCAGCAGCTTGGCTGCCAGTATAGCGGGGACAAACACCGGGGAGCTGTTTTTT	CASSLAASIAGTNTGELFF
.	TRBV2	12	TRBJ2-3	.	TGTGCCAGCACGATTAACAGGGATACGCAGTATTTT	CASTINRDTQYF
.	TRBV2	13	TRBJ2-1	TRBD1	TGTGCCAGCAGGGCGACAGGGTTCGATGAGCAGTTCTTC	CASRATGFDEQFF
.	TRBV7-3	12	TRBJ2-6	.	TGTGCCAGCAGCTTAGGGGGGTACGTCCTGACTTTC	CASSLGGYVLTF
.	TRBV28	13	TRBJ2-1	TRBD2	TGTGCCAGCCATGGACTAGCGGGAGGCTATCGGTTCTTC	CASHGLAGGYRFF
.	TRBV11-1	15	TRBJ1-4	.	TGTGCCAGCAGCGAAAACTTCCGACAGAATGAAAAACTGTTTTTT	CASSENFRQNEKLFF
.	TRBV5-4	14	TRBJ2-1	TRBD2	TGTGCCAGCAGCCTATTAGCGGGTCTCAATGAGCAGTTCTTC	CASSLLAGLNEQFF
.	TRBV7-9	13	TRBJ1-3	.	TGTGCCAGCAGTACAGGCTCTGGAAACACCATATATTTT	CASSTGSGNTIYF
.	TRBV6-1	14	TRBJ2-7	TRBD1	TGTGCCAGCAGGGGGACAGGGGGCTGGGGAGAGCAGTACTTC	CASRGTGGWGEQYF
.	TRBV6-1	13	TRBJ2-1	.	TGTGCCAGCAGGTTGGGCTCCTACAATGAGCAGTTCTTC	CASRLGSYNEQFF
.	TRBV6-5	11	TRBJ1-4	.	TGTGCCATCAGGAGAGGTGAAAAACTGTTTTTT	CAIRRGEKLFF
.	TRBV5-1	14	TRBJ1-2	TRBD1	TGCGCCAGCAGCCCCCAGGGACAGGGGGATGGCTACACCTTC	CASSPQGQGDGYTF
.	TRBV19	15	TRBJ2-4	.	TGTGCCAGTAGTAGTCATCGAGGAGCCAAAAACATTCAGTACTTC	CASSSHRGAKNIQYF
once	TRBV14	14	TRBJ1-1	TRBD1	TGTGCCAGCAGCCCAGGGACAGGGTTCACTGAAGCTTTCTTT	CASSPGTGFTEAFF
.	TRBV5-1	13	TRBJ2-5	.	TGCGCCAGCAGCTTGCGAGCTCGGGAGACCCAGTACTTC	CASSLRARETQYF
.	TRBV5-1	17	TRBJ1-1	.	TGCGCCAGCAGCTTGGGCCGCCGACAGCTAGTAAATACTGAAGCTTTCTTT	CASSLGRRQLVNTEAFF
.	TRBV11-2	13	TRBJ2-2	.	TGTGCCAGCAGCTTACTTCCGACCGGGGAGCTGTTTTTT	CASSLLPTGELFF
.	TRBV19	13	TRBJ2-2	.	TGTGCCAGTGCGACCCTGATCACCGGGGAGCTGTTTTTT	CASATLITGELFF
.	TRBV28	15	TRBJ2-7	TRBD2	TGTGCCAGCGGACTAGGGACGGAGATTTCCTACGAGCAGTACTTC	CASGLGTEISYEQYF
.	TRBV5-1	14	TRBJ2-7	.	TGCGCCAGCAGCTTGGGGGTGACGATTTACGAGCAGTACTTC	CASSLGVTIYEQYF
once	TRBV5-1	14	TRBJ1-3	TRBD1	TGCGCCAGCAGCTTGACAGGGGGCGGAAACACCATATATTTT	CASSLTGGGNTIYF
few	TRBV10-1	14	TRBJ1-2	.	TGCGCCAGCAGTGACGATCCCCCTAACTATGGCTACACCTTC	CASSDDPPNYGYTF
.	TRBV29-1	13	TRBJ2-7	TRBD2	TGCAGCGTTGGGGCTAGCGGCTCCTACGAGCAGTACTTC	CSVGASGSYEQYF
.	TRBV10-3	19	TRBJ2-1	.	TGTGCCATCAGTGAGTCGACTTATGGAGTGGTGGATTTCTACAATGAGCAGTTCTTC	CAISESTYGVVDFYNEQFF
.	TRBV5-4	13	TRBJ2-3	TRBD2	TGTGCCAGCCGTAGCGGGAGCACAGATACGCAGTATTTT	CASRSGSTDTQYF
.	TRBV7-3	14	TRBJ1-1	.	TGTGCCAGCAGAGTGGGACCGCAGAACACTGAAGCTTTCTTT	CASRVGPQNTEAFF
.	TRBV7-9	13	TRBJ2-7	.	TGTGCCAGCAGCCTTCGTGAGGGCGTCGAGCAGTACTTC	CASSLREGVEQYF
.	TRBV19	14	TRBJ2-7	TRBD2	TGTGCCAGTAGTACTCCGACTAGCGGCGGCGAGCAGTACTTC	CASSTPTSGGEQYF
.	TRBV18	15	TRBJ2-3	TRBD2	TGTGCCAGCTCATCTAGGGAGGGAATTGCAGATACGCAGTATTTT	CASSSREGIADTQYF
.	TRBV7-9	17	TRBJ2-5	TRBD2	TGTGCCACAAGGCGGTTAGCGGGAGGATCTTACCAAGAGACCCAGTACTTC	CATRRLAGGSYQETQYF
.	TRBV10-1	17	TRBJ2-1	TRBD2	TGCGCCAGCAGTGAGTCGGGATCCGGGGGGTCCTACAATGAGCAGTTCTTC	CASSESGSGGSYNEQFF
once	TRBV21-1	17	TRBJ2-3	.	TGTGCCAGCAGCAAAGCTCGGCCAGGGGTGGGCACAGATACGCAGTATTTT	CASSKARPGVGTDTQYF
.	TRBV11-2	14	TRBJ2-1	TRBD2	TGTGCCAGCAGCCCCTTTTGGGAGGGCAATGAGCAGTTCTTC	CASSPFWEGNEQFF
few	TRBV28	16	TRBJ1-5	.	TGTGCCAGCAGCCCTGAATCGTCCCGGAACAATCAGCCCCAGCATTTT	CASSPESSRNNQPQHF
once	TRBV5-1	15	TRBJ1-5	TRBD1	TGCGCCAGCAGCATTGGGACAGGGGACAATCAGCCCCAGCATTTT	CASSIGTGDNQPQHF
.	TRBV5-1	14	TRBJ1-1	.	TGCGCCAGCGGAGAGGGCCTCGGGAACACTGAAGCTTTCTTT	CASGEGLGNTEAFF
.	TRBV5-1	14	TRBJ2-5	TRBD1	TGCGCCAGCAGCGTGGGACAGGGGACCGAGACCCAGTACTTC	CASSVGQGTETQYF